This passage covers 28 T cell receptor beta chains from one sample sequenced in a study of T cells in Graves' hyperthyroidism and ophthalmopathy. RNA transcripts served as the template for amplifying TCR beta CDR3 regions. Using the HTBI primer set, a first-round RT-PCR was run on the TCR CDR3. TCRdb re-called the multiplex PCR reads with MiXCR, one entry per CDR3 protein. The data show roughly 350,000 distinct CDR3 sequences, with roughly 15% seen just once and roughly 21% held by the top ten. Sequencing was done on a sample of blood. These receptors all stem from a woman aged 30 to 39 with Graves' ophthalmopathy.

This clonotype showed up many times. In DNA form, the CDR3 reads TGTGCCAGCAGCGGACTGGTTAGCAATCAGCCCCAGCATTTT. Its protein product is CASSGLVSNQPQHF. V gene TRBV6-1 combines with J gene TRBJ1-5; D call uncertain. Germline V gene lookup returns CDR1 MNHNS and CDR2 SASEGT. The V gene lost 6 bases and the J gene lost 0 bases, with 9 bases spanning the gap. This CDR3 has 14 amino acids.

The chain joins TRBV2 to TRBJ2-5, with 9 bases identical to TRBD2. Germline CDR1 SNHLY, CDR2 FYNNEI. Losses at the gene ends were 6 bases for V and 5 bases for J; bases not matched to a gene: 10. The CDR3 has 15 amino acids. The CDR3 loop is CASSPRGLAGETQYF. The CDR3 DNA sequence: TGTGCCAGCAGCCCCAGGGGACTAGCTGGGGAGACCCAGTACTTC. Full variable domain (rest looked up from reference TRBV2 and TRBJ2-5): EPEVTQTPSHQVTQMGQEVILRCVPISNHLYFYWYRQILGQKVEFLVSFYNNEISEKSEIFDDQFSVERPDGSNFTLKIRSTKLEDSAMYFCASSPRGLAGETQYFGPGTRLLVL.

V gene TRBV20-1 combines with J gene TRBJ2-2; possible D gene TRBD1, 5 bases. This CDR3 spans 14 amino acids. The V end was cut by 0 bases, the J end by 4 bases, with 9 bases between. The germline V gene encodes CDR1 DFQATT and CDR2 SNEGSKA (reference sequence). The DNA for the CDR3 is TGCAGTGCTAGAGAAGCAGGGTCCACCGGGGAGCTGTTTTTT. It specifies CSAREAGSTGELFF.

Note on this clonotype: This could be a read error, since a much larger clone is one nucleotide away. The CDR3 does not close with the conserved phenylalanine or tryptophan, likely indicating a read error. The J gene is TRBJ2-6, the V gene TRBV12-3 or TRBV12-4, with D unclear. Trimming left V 5 bases short and J 0 bases short, with 11 bases between. The CDR3 is 16 amino acids. CDR3 sequence: CASSPLWISGANVLTL. The CDR3 region has the DNA TGTGCCAGCAGTCCCTTATGGATCTCTGGGGCCAACGTCCTGACTCTC.

There are a few counts of this clonotype. V gene TRBV6-1 combines with J gene TRBJ1-2; the D is unclear. V shed 8 bases and J shed 6 bases, with 16 bases lying between them. Germline loops: CDR1 MNHNS, CDR2 SASEGT. There are 13 residues in the CDR3. CDR3 sequence reads: CASGTHGGNGYTF. In DNA form, the CDR3 reads TGTGCCAGCGGAACCCACGGAGGAAATGGCTACACCTTC.

This chain joins TRBV11-3 and TRBJ2-5; TRBD2 matches 11 bases. V lost 6 bases, J lost 5 bases, and 8 bases stayed unmatched. Germline V gene data show CDR1 as SGHNT and CDR2 as YENEEA. This CDR3 is 15 amino acids long. CDR3 bases: TGTGCCAGCAGAGCCTTAGCGGGGGGGCCGGAGACCCAGTACTTC. Residues: CASRALAGGPETQYF.

Comments on this clonotype: A read error may produce the germline difference seen at one junction end. The chain uses TRBV18 and TRBJ1-5; D is undetermined. The germline gives CDR1 KGHSH, CDR2 LQKENI. This CDR3 is 18 amino acids long. The CDR3, as DNA: TGTGCCGGCTCACCATGGGCTGTTTCAGTAGATAGCAATCAGCCCCAGCATTTT. This gives the protein CAGSPWAVSVDSNQPQHF.

CDR3 amino acids: CSARGGRLAGYEQYF. For the CDR3, the DNA is TGCAGTGCTAGAGGGGGGAGACTAGCGGGCTACGAGCAGTACTTC. V is TRBV20-1 and J is TRBJ2-7, with 10 bases lining up with TRBD2. Germline CDR1 DFQATT, CDR2 SNEGSKA (reference sequence). The CDR3 has 15 residues. With V trimmed by 1 base and J by 3 bases, 6 bases remained unmatched.

This chain uses TRBV10-3 with TRBJ2-1; 9 bases line up with TRBD1. This CDR3 region has 12 residues. Germline CDR1 and CDR2: ENHRY and SYGVKD. Trimming removed 5 bases from V and 10 bases from J; junction bases left unmatched: 3. CDR3 sequence: CAISKDRGEQFF. In DNA, the CDR3 is TGTGCCATCAGTAAGGACAGGGGAGAGCAGTTCTTC.

The table lists this clonotype with many counts. The chain has TRBV6-2 or TRBV6-3 and TRBJ2-7, with D perhaps matching TRBD1 (6 bases). The CDR3 loop spans 15 amino acids. Germline assignment: CDR1 MNHEY and CDR2 SVGEGT. V lost 7 bases and J 3 bases, leaving 19 bases between the germline ends. In DNA form, the CDR3 reads TGTGCCAGCACCGACTTTCAGGGGCCTATCTACGAGCAGTACTTC. It is translated as CASTDFQGPIYEQYF.

This clonotype has ten or more counts. V usage is TRBV30 and J usage is TRBJ2-5; 9 nucleotides agree with TRBD2. V was pared by 1 base and J by 0 bases, with 6 bases of the junction left unmatched. The CDR3 runs to 16 residues. CDR1 is GTSNPN, CDR2 SVGIG, per germline (reference sequence). CDR3 bases: TGTGCCTGGAGTGAGGGGACTAGCAGCTACCAAGAGACCCAGTACTTC. It yields the protein CAWSEGTSSYQETQYF.

This clonotype was seen at least ten times. The chain is built from TRBV6-1 and TRBJ2-7; maybe TRBD1 (5 bases). Germline V CDR1 and CDR2: MNHNS, SASEGT. V was trimmed by 3 bases and J by 6 bases, leaving 18 bases between them. CDR3 length: 15 amino acids. The CDR3 DNA reads as TGTGCCAGCAGTGATGGGTCTGGGGCGGCTACCGAGCAGTACTTC. Its translation is CASSDGSGAATEQYF.

This rearrangement joins TRBV5-4 to TRBJ2-3; 10 bases map to TRBD2. The trim removed 0 bases at V and 2 bases at J, leaving 3 bases unmatched. CDR3 size: 16 residues. Germline values: CDR1 SGHNT, CDR2 YYREEE (reference sequence). The CDR3 region is CASSLGGLAATDTQYF. As DNA, the CDR3 is TGTGCCAGCAGCTTGGGCGGACTAGCGGCCACAGATACGCAGTATTTT.

The chain uses TRBV4-1 and TRBJ2-6, with TRBD1 identical over 10 bases. V shed 4 bases, J shed 1 base, and the junction held 7 bases outside the gene matches. This CDR3 contains 18 residues. Germline V lookup: CDR1 MGHRA, CDR2 YSYEKL. The CDR3 DNA follows: TGCGCCAGCAGCCTAGGACAGGGGGTGAGGTCTGGGGCCAACGTCCTGACTTTC. Translating gives CASSLGQGVRSGANVLTF.

This clonotype came up many times. V gene TRBV2 combines with J gene TRBJ1-4, with D tentatively TRBD1 (5 bases). The CDR3 loop spans 15 amino acids. From germline, CDR1 is SNHLY and CDR2 FYNNEI. Trimming pared 5 bases from V and 0 bases from J, leaving 10 bases between. The CDR3: CASSKTEATNEKLFF. DNA for the CDR3: TGTGCCAGCAGTAAGACAGAAGCAACTAATGAAAAACTGTTTTTT.

This clonotype has ten or more counts. The chain links TRBV20-1 to TRBJ2-3, with 7 bases lining up with TRBD2. CDR3 length: 14 amino acids. Per germline, CDR1 DFQATT and CDR2 SNEGSKA (reference sequence). V was clipped by 4 bases and J by 2 bases; unmatched bases: 6. In DNA, the CDR3 is TGCAGTGCTACGCGGGGGATCTCCACAGATACGCAGTATTTT. Amino acid sequence: CSATRGISTDTQYF.

The rearrangement links TRBV5-4 to TRBJ2-3, with D possibly TRBD2 on 5 matching bases. The V gene's germline CDR1 is SGHNT and CDR2 YYREEE (reference sequence). CDR3 length: 14 residues. V was shortened by 4 bases and J by 4 bases, with 13 bases between the two germline ends. The chain's CDR3 is CASSPVEVADTQYF. CDR3 sequence (DNA): TGTGCCAGCAGCCCTGTGGAGGTTGCAGATACGCAGTATTTT. Based on the CDR3 plus reference TRBV5-4 and TRBJ2-3, the full variable domain is ETGVTQSPTHLIKTRGQQVTLRCSSQSGHNTVSWYQQALGQGPQFIFQYYREEENGRGNFPPRFSGLQFPNYSSELNVNALELDDSALYLCASSPVEVADTQYFGPGTRLTVL.

In its sample, this clonotype was seen many times. The genes are TRBV28 and TRBJ2-7, with a tentative D call TRBD2 (6 bases). The CDR3 extends over 13 amino acids. CDR1 is MDHEN and CDR2 is SYDVKM in the germline V gene. The germline V and J ends were trimmed by 11 bases and 1 base, with 15 bases remaining between them. CDR3 region: CASCGGISYEQYF. In DNA, the CDR3 is TGTGCCTCTTGTGGAGGGATATCCTACGAGCAGTACTTC. The full variable domain, its missing parts supplied by reference TRBV28 and TRBJ2-7, is DVKVTQSSRYLVKRTGEKVFLECVQDMDHENMFWYRQDPGLGLRLIYFSYDVKMKEKGDIPEGYSVSREKKERFSLILESASTNQTSMYLCASCGGISYEQYFGPGTRLTVT.

This clonotype was counted at least ten times. The J gene is TRBJ2-3, the V gene TRBV7-8, with TRBD1 matching over 8 bases. Trimming at V came to 4 bases and at J to 4 bases, leaving 10 bases not matched to a gene. The CDR3 consists of 16 residues. Per germline, CDR1 SGHVS and CDR2 FQNEAQ. The DNA of the CDR3 is TGTGCCAGCAGCTCCCAGACAGGGGCGAGGTCAGATACGCAGTATTTT. Residues: CASSSQTGARSDTQYF.

This clonotype came up many times. The chain recombines TRBV2 with TRBJ1-4; 8 bases are shared with TRBD1. V lost 7 bases to trimming and J lost 8 bases; unmatched junction nucleotides: 9. CDR3 size: 14 residues. Germline CDR1 SNHLY, CDR2 FYNNEI. For the CDR3, the DNA is TGTGCCAGCAATAAGGACAGGGTAGACGAAAAACTGTTTTTT. It encodes CASNKDRVDEKLFF. The entire variable domain, with the rest obtained from reference TRBV2 and TRBJ1-4, is as follows: EPEVTQTPSHQVTQMGQEVILRCVPISNHLYFYWYRQILGQKVEFLVSFYNNEISEKSEIFDDQFSVERPDGSNFTLKIRSTKLEDSAMYFCASNKDRVDEKLFFGSGTQLSVL.

This clonotype was picked up a small number of times. V and J are TRBV6-1 and TRBJ1-4, with TRBD1 identical over 8 bases. CDR3 size: 14 residues. Germline values: CDR1 MNHNS, CDR2 SASEGT. With 5 bases clipped from V and 8 bases from J, the junction kept 7 bases outside the gene matches. The CDR3, as DNA: TGTGCCAGCAGTTCCAGGGGGCATCAGGAAAAACTGTTTTTT. Translated: CASSSRGHQEKLFF.

This clonotype was recorded at least ten times. The chain recombines TRBV4-1 with TRBJ1-2; D might be TRBD1 (5 bases). The CDR3 runs to 13 residues. Deletions cut 0 bases from V and 5 bases from J, with 7 bases between. The germline V gene encodes CDR1 MGHRA and CDR2 YSYEKL. CDR3 sequence (DNA): TGCGCCAGCAGCCAAGAGGCAGGGTATGGCTACACCTTC. Amino acid sequence: CASSQEAGYGYTF.

This clonotype was observed at least ten times. This chain connects TRBV12-3 or TRBV12-4 to TRBJ2-7; 8 bases align to TRBD2. With V trimmed by 3 bases and J by 3 bases, 10 bases remained unmatched. This CDR3 spans 16 amino acids. Here the CDR3 reads CASSFSWGLENYEQYF. The CDR3, as DNA: TGTGCCAGCAGTTTTTCATGGGGACTAGAAAACTACGAGCAGTACTTC.

The table lists this clonotype with many counts. V is TRBV29-1 and J is TRBJ2-7, with D uncertain. Germline lookup yields CDR1 SQVTM and CDR2 ANQGSEA. V lost 0 bases, J lost 3 bases, and 12 bases lay in between. This CDR3 comprises 14 residues. The CDR3 is CSVEDEETRYEQYF. The CDR3 region has the DNA TGCAGCGTTGAAGATGAGGAGACCCGCTACGAGCAGTACTTC.

In DNA, the CDR3 is TGCAGCGTTTTCCAGGCTAACTATGGCTACACCTTC. Encoded protein: CSVFQANYGYTF. The chain links TRBV29-1 to TRBJ1-2; D is unresolved. The CDR3 has 12 residues. Looked up from germline, CDR1 is SQVTM and CDR2 is ANQGSEA. V dropped 5 bases and J dropped 0 bases, with 7 bases sitting between them.

The chain couples TRBV28 to TRBJ1-2, with TRBD1 as a possible D gene (5 bases). From germline, CDR1 is MDHEN and CDR2 SYDVKM. This CDR3 is 13 amino acids long. Deletions cut 9 bases from V and 4 bases from J, with 15 bases between. The CDR3 sequence: CASTRGTRYGYTF. The CDR3 coding sequence is TGTGCCAGTACTAGGGGAACTCGCTATGGCTACACCTTC.

At least ten counts were recorded for this clonotype. The chain combines TRBV7-8 with TRBJ2-1; 9 positions match TRBD2. Germline V gene lookup returns CDR1 SGHVS and CDR2 FQNEAQ. The trim removed 7 bases at V and 6 bases at J, leaving 10 bases unmatched. The CDR3 consists of 15 residues. CDR3 DNA: TGTGCCAGCACCCCGTCGCGGGGGGGAAGCAATGAGCAGTTCTTC. Encoded protein: CASTPSRGGSNEQFF.

This clonotype was recorded at least ten times. The rearrangement uses TRBV3-1 and TRBJ1-2; 10 bases fit TRBD1. This CDR3 contains 17 residues. The V and J ends lost 0 bases and 5 bases, in that order; junction bases with no gene match: 9. From germline, CDR1 is LGHDT and CDR2 YNNKEL (reference sequence). The CDR3 region is CASSQELPGQGIYGYTF. CDR3 bases: TGTGCCAGCAGCCAAGAGCTGCCGGGACAGGGGATTTATGGCTACACCTTC.